The source of this TCR beta chain is a study of T cell responses to AZD1222 COVID-19 vaccine. The CDR3 runs 18 residues. Study results and caveats: It should be noted that donors were predominantly white British and more often female, and clonal diversity was possibly underestimated. Unmutated variant regions reportedly attract nearly half of all spike-specific TCRs. AZD1222 recipients seropositive at baseline numbered only six. Following two doses of AZD1222, Spike-specific TCR breadth and depth rose.

Notes on this clone: Its antigen is unidentified.

The table came from immunoSEQ multiplex PCR; TCRdb's copy has only in-frame clones and leaves some out. The table lists fewer than 150,000 clones, 85% to 95% of them singletons. This sequence was found in an adult in good health. The chain couples TRBV12-1 to TRBJ1-1. TRBV12-1 is a listed pseudogene. Sequences were derived from peripheral blood, sampled on day 0 of AZD1222 vaccination. This chain's CDR3 is CASSSLVRDGVPNTEAFF. The CDR3 DNA reads TGTGCCAGCAGCTCACTTGTACGGGACGGAGTCCCGAACACTGAAGCTTTCTTT.